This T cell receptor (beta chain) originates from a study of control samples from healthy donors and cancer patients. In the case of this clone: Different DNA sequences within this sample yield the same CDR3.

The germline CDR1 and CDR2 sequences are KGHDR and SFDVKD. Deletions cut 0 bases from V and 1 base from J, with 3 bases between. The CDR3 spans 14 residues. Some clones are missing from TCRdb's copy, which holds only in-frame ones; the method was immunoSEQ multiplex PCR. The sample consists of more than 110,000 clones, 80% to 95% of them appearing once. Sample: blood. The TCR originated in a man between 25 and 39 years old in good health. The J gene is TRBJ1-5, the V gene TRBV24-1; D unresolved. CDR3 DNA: TGTGCCACCAGTGATTTGCTAAGCAATCAGCCCCAGCATTTT. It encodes CATSDLLSNQPQHF.